These 20 T cell receptor beta chains came from one sample sequenced in a study of blood T cell repertoires in COVID-19. Generated by immunoSEQ multiplex PCR, the TCRdb table keeps only in-frame clones and is missing some. The table lists some 100,000 clones, 88% of them singletons. Material for sequencing was peripheral blood. The receptors were gathered from a woman older than 75 with active COVID-19.

The J gene is TRBJ1-5, the V gene TRBV2; TRBD1 aligns across 8 bases. Germline V gene data show CDR1 as SNHLY and CDR2 as FYNNEI. There are 13 residues in the CDR3. V was pared by 9 bases and J by 3 bases, with 4 bases of the junction left unmatched. The CDR3 DNA is TGTGCCAGTCGGACAGGGCTCAATCAGCCCCAGCATTTT. This gives the protein CASRTGLNQPQHF.

The rearrangement joins TRBV7-9 to TRBJ2-5, with TRBD1 as a possible D gene (5 bases). Germline V gene lookup returns CDR1 SEHNR and CDR2 FQNEAQ (reference sequence). This CDR3 has 14 amino acids. The V and J ends lost 5 bases and 5 bases respectively, with 15 bases between them. The CDR3 is CASSMLRARETQYF. CDR3 DNA: TGTGCCAGCAGCATGCTCAGGGCAAGGGAGACCCAGTACTTC.

The rearrangement uses TRBV7-3 and TRBJ2-2, with 8 positions matching TRBD1. The germline V gene encodes CDR1 SGHTA and CDR2 FQGTGA. Trimming took 1 base from V and 1 from J; bases not matched to a gene: 2. This CDR3 has 16 residues. The CDR3 DNA sequence: TGTGCCAGCAGCTTAATGGGGACAGGGAACACCGGGGAGCTGTTTTTT. Translation gives CASSLMGTGNTGELFF.

Written as DNA, the CDR3 is TGTGCCAGCAGTGAGGTAGCGGGGTACAATGAGCAGTTCTTC. It yields the protein CASSEVAGYNEQFF. The J gene is TRBJ2-1, the V gene TRBV28; 8 bases align to TRBD2. The J segment lost 4 bases and the V segment lost 5 bases, leaving 4 bases of the junction unmatched. This CDR3 is 14 amino acids long. Looked up from germline, CDR1 is MDHEN and CDR2 is SYDVKM.

The rearrangement links TRBV29-1 to TRBJ2-7, with unresolved D. The V and J ends lost 2 bases and 3 bases respectively, with 11 bases between them. The CDR3 is made up of 13 amino acids. Per the germline V gene, CDR1 is SQVTM and CDR2 is ANQGSEA. DNA of the CDR3: TGCAGCGTTGAATCAGATCGTGGCTACGAGCAGTACTTC. It codes for CSVESDRGYEQYF.

This rearrangement joins TRBV5-1 to TRBJ2-1; TRBD2 aligns across 10 bases. Unmatched junction bases numbered 8, after V lost 4 bases and J lost 7 bases. The CDR3 has 15 amino acids. In germline, CDR1 is SGHRS, CDR2 YFSETQ. In nucleotides, the CDR3 is TGCGCCAGCAGCCCAGTAGCGGGAGGCTTAAATGAGCAGTTCTTC. Protein sequence: CASSPVAGGLNEQFF.

This rearrangement joins TRBV23-1 to TRBJ1-3; D perhaps matches TRBD1 (6 bases). TRBV23-1 is an ORF, and what it does is uncertain. V lost 10 bases and J 0 bases, leaving 16 bases between the germline ends. CDR3 length: 15 amino acids. CDR3 DNA sequence: TGCGCCACCTCCTCCGACAGGCGCTCTGGAAACACCATATATTTT. This sequence encodes CATSSDRRSGNTIYF.

The chain employs TRBV5-8 and TRBJ2-1; D is perhaps TRBD1 (8 bases). Trimming removed 1 base from V and 6 bases from J, with 14 bases in between. Per germline, CDR1 SGHTS and CDR2 YDEGEE. This CDR3 is 15 amino acids long. The CDR3 reads CASSLRQGRGNEQFF. The CDR3 DNA follows: TGTGCCAGCAGCTTGAGACAGGGGAGGGGCAATGAGCAGTTCTTC. Full variable domain (rest looked up from reference TRBV5-8 and TRBJ2-1): EAGVTQSPTHLIKTRGQQATLRCSPISGHTSVYWYQQALGLGLQFLLWYDEGEERNRGNFPPRFSGRQFPNYSSELNVNALELEDSALYLCASSLRQGRGNEQFFGPGTRLTVL.

The chain couples TRBV9 to TRBJ2-1, with D possibly being TRBD2 (5 bases). Germline values: CDR1 SGDLS, CDR2 YYNGEE. The ends were cut back, 2 bases at V and 2 bases at J, with 11 bases in the middle. The CDR3 spans 15 residues. CDR3 sequence (DNA): TGTGCCAGCAGCGTCGAGGTGAGGGCCTACAATGAGCAGTTCTTC. Its translation is CASSVEVRAYNEQFF.

V gene TRBV6-5 combines with J gene TRBJ1-1, with D possibly TRBD1 on 5 matching bases. Germline loops: CDR1 MNHEY, CDR2 SVGAGI. The V end was cut by 6 bases, the J end by 2 bases, with 10 bases between. The CDR3 runs 13 residues. The chain's CDR3 is CASRPRGNTEAFF. The CDR3 DNA sequence: TGTGCCAGCAGACCAAGGGGTAACACTGAAGCTTTCTTT.

The V call is TRBV9, the J call TRBJ2-1; 11 bases map to TRBD2. This CDR3 contains 19 residues. The V segment lost 4 bases and the J segment 2 bases; nucleotides outside the gene matches: 14. Germline V gives CDR1 SGDLS, CDR2 YYNGEE. This CDR3 reads CASSLRPRTSGLPYNEQFF. The CDR3 coding sequence is TGTGCCAGCAGCCTTCGACCACGGACTAGCGGGCTCCCCTACAATGAGCAGTTCTTC. The full variable domain, completed using reference TRBV9 and TRBJ2-1, is DSGVTQTPKHLITATGQRVTLRCSPRSGDLSVYWYQQSLDQGLQFLIQYYNGEERAKGNILERFSAQQFPDLHSELNLSSLELGDSALYFCASSLRPRTSGLPYNEQFFGPGTRLTVL.

The V gene is TRBV4-2, the J gene TRBJ2-1, with TRBD2 matching over 9 bases. Germline assignment: CDR1 LGHNA and CDR2 YNFKEQ. The CDR3 has 16 residues. V gave up 1 base and J gave up 4 bases; unmatched junction bases: 5. The CDR3 coding sequence is TGTGCCAGCAGCCAAGTGGTTAGCGGGAGATACAATGAGCAGTTCTTC. This gives the protein CASSQVVSGRYNEQFF.

The chain couples TRBV25-1 to TRBJ1-1; the match to TRBD1 covers 9 bases. This CDR3 comprises 15 residues. Trimming at V came to 1 base and at J to 5 bases, leaving 5 bases not matched to a gene. In germline, CDR1 is MGHDK, CDR2 SYGVNS. CDR3 protein: CASSELTGGRTEAFF. The CDR3 bases are TGTGCCAGCAGTGAATTGACAGGGGGAAGGACTGAAGCTTTCTTT.

J is TRBJ2-3 and V is TRBV4-2; 12 bases are shared with TRBD2. The V gene's germline CDR1 is LGHNA and CDR2 YNFKEQ. The CDR3 sequence is 14 residues long. The V and J ends lost 3 bases and 5 bases, in that order; junction bases with no gene match: 0. CDR3 sequence: CASSQGLAGDTQYF. Written as DNA, the CDR3 is TGTGCCAGCAGCCAGGGACTAGCGGGAGATACGCAGTATTTT.

V gene TRBV20-1 combines with J gene TRBJ2-3; D is ambiguous. CDR1 and CDR2 (germline): DFQATT, SNEGSKA (reference sequence). Trimming stripped 3 bases from V and 4 bases from J, with 8 bases between. This CDR3 spans 12 amino acids. The CDR3 reads CSASLVADTQYF. The CDR3 bases are TGCAGTGCTAGTCTAGTGGCAGATACGCAGTATTTT.

V usage is TRBV7-2 and J usage is TRBJ1-1; D is ambiguous. V was trimmed by 6 bases and J by 0 bases, leaving 14 bases between them. The CDR3 length is 15 residues. Per the germline V gene, CDR1 is SGHTA and CDR2 is FQGNSA. In nucleotides, the CDR3 is TGTGCCAGCAGTTACACAACCGGGGTGAACACTGAAGCTTTCTTT. It codes for CASSYTTGVNTEAFF.

This clone has at least ten counts. The chain joins TRBV7-9 to TRBJ1-5; no reliable D call. The CDR3 sequence is 15 residues long. Between the trimmed V and J ends, which lost 1 base and 7 bases, there was a span of 14 bases. CDR1 SEHNR and CDR2 FQNEAQ come from the germline V gene (reference sequence). As DNA, the CDR3 is TGTGCCAGCAGCTTAGGCTCACGGGCGGGGCAGCCCCAGCATTTT. Protein: CASSLGSRAGQPQHF.

The rearrangement uses TRBV25-1 and TRBJ2-1, with 9 bases lining up with TRBD2. Germline loops: CDR1 MGHDK, CDR2 SYGVNS. Trimming at V came to 4 bases and at J to 3 bases, leaving 7 bases not matched to a gene. This CDR3 region has 16 residues. The CDR3 coding sequence is TGTGCCAGCAGTGGGACTAGCGCGGCTCTCTACAATGAGCAGTTCTTC. Encoded protein: CASSGTSAALYNEQFF. Together with reference TRBV25-1 and TRBJ2-1, the CDR3 gives the full variable domain: EADIYQTPRYLVIGTGKKITLECSQTMGHDKMYWYQQDPGMELHLIHYSYGVNSTEKGDLSSESTVSRIRTEHFPLTLESARPSHTSQYLCASSGTSAALYNEQFFGPGTRLTVL.

The chain combines TRBV18 with TRBJ2-7, with a weak D call TRBD1 (5 bases). This CDR3 region has 13 residues. Germline CDR1 and CDR2: KGHSH and LQKENI. V was cut by 5 bases and J by 3 bases, with 11 bases left in between. In DNA, the CDR3 is TGTGCCAGCTCATCACAGGAGTTCTACGAGCAGTACTTC. Its translation is CASSSQEFYEQYF.

The chain uses TRBV19 and TRBJ2-5, with D hard to call. Deletions cut 3 bases from V and 1 base from J, with 12 bases between. This CDR3 spans 15 amino acids. Germline values: CDR1 LNHDA, CDR2 SQIVND (reference sequence). The CDR3 spells CASSILGSSQETQYF. DNA of the CDR3: TGTGCCAGTAGTATTTTGGGCAGCAGCCAAGAGACCCAGTACTTC.